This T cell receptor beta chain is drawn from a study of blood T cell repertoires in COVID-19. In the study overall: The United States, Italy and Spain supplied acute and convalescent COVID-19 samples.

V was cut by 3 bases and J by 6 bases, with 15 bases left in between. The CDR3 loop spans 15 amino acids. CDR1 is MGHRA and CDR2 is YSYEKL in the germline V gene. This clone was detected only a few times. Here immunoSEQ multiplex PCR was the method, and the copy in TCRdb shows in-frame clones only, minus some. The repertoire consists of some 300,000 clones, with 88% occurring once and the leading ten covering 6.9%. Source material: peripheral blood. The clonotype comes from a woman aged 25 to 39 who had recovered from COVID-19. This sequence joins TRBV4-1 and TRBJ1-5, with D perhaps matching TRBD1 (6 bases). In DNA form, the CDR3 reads TGCGCCAGCAGCCACCCCGGACAGCTAGGTCAGCCCCAGCATTTT. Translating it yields CASSHPGQLGQPQHF.